The 13 T cell receptor beta chains reported below all come from one sample, sequenced in a study of cytomegalovirus exposure and HLA in healthy donors (dated by TCRdb to 2017 to 2019). Libraries were made using the immunoSEQ multiplex PCR assay. A mixture of 60 forward primers for TCR Vbeta segments and 13 reverse primers for TCR Jbeta segments was used in the multiplex PCR. Here the immuneACCESS table is served through TCRdb, limited to in-frame sequences with V and J called. Missing clones are a known gap in these copies; in checked studies unresolved V genes cover under half, and the rest lacks a known reason. Here the sample has approximately 140,000 clones; 61% occur a single time. Less than 2% of the sample lies in the top ten. Sequencing was done on a sample of PBMCs. These receptor sequences come from a male donor in good health and CMV-seronegative.

The chain carries TRBV5-4 and TRBJ2-1; TRBD1 might be the D (6 bases). CDR3 size: 13 residues. Germline lookup yields CDR1 SGHNT and CDR2 YYREEE (reference sequence). V dropped 2 bases and J dropped 8 bases, with 11 bases sitting between them. This CDR3 reads CASSFTGNYEQFF. In nucleotides, the CDR3 is TGTGCCAGCAGCTTTACAGGGAATTATGAGCAGTTCTTC. Combining the CDR3 with reference TRBV5-4 and TRBJ2-1 gives the whole variable domain ETGVTQSPTHLIKTRGQQVTLRCSSQSGHNTVSWYQQALGQGPQFIFQYYREEENGRGNFPPRFSGLQFPNYSSELNVNALELDDSALYLCASSFTGNYEQFFGPGTRLTVL.

This clone turned up a few times. An end of the junction does not agree with germline; a read error may underlie this. The chain links TRBV7-9 to TRBJ1-1; D is possibly TRBD1 (6 bases). CDR1 SEHNR and CDR2 FQNEAQ come from the germline V gene (reference sequence). CDR3 length equals 14 residues. The CDR3: CSSSLVQGPVGAFF. The DNA of the CDR3 is TGTTCCAGCAGCTTAGTACAGGGCCCCGTCGGAGCTTTCTTT.

This sequence joins TRBV19 and TRBJ2-3; 12 bases are a match to TRBD2. J lost 2 bases, V lost 11 bases, and 8 bases had no gene match. The CDR3 has 15 amino acids. Germline V lookup: CDR1 LNHDA, CDR2 SQIVND (reference sequence). CDR3 nucleotides: TGTGCCGCAAGACTAGCGGGGGCCCCCACAGATACGCAGTATTTT. Amino acids: CAARLAGAPTDTQYF.

This chain joins TRBV30 and TRBJ2-7, with TRBD1 as a possible D gene (6 bases). The germline V and J ends were trimmed by 2 bases and 6 bases, with 14 bases remaining between them. CDR3 size: 13 residues. Germline V lookup: CDR1 GTSNPN, CDR2 SVGIG (reference sequence). The CDR3 DNA is TGTGCCTGGAGTATTCGACAGGCTGGCGAGCAGTACTTC. Encoded protein: CAWSIRQAGEQYF.

This clone was counted between two and nine times. The chain combines TRBV28 with TRBJ2-7; 7 bases fit TRBD1. The germline CDR1 and CDR2 sequences are MDHEN and SYDVKM. The CDR3 sequence is 15 residues long. The V and J ends lost 4 bases and 6 bases, in that order; junction bases with no gene match: 12. The CDR3 loop reads CASSSYSEQGFEQYF. CDR3 in DNA: TGTGCCAGCAGTTCCTACTCAGAACAGGGGTTCGAGCAGTACTTC.

The chain carries TRBV9 and TRBJ1-6; 11 bases agree with TRBD1. The CDR3 spans 14 residues. Germline V gene data show CDR1 as SGDLS and CDR2 as YYNGEE. V lost 4 bases to trimming and J lost 10 bases; unmatched junction nucleotides: 4. Here the CDR3 DNA reads TGTGCCAGCAGCCCCGGGACAGGGGGATCACCCCTCCACTTT. Translating it yields CASSPGTGGSPLHF.

The rearrangement uses TRBV7-2 and TRBJ1-5; TRBD1 might be the D (6 bases). Germline V gene data show CDR1 as SGHTA and CDR2 as FQGNSA. The V end was cut by 2 bases, the J end by 6 bases, with 14 bases between. CDR3 length: 15 amino acids. The CDR3 sequence is CASSLSSGVPQPQHF. The CDR3 DNA reads TGTGCCAGCAGCTTATCGTCAGGGGTTCCTCAGCCCCAGCATTTT.

The V gene is TRBV19, the J gene TRBJ2-1, with TRBD1 matching 9 bases. Trimming removed 4 bases from V and 1 base from J; junction bases left unmatched: 5. The CDR3 is 16 residues long. Germline V gene sequence: CDR1 LNHDA, CDR2 SQIVND (reference sequence). CDR3 sequence reads: CASSRKDRGSYNEQFF. CDR3 nucleotides: TGTGCCAGTAGTAGGAAGGACAGGGGTTCCTACAATGAGCAGTTCTTC.

V gene TRBV4-1 combines with J gene TRBJ2-1, with 9 bases aligning to TRBD2. Trimming cost V 2 bases and J 9 bases; bases outside gene matches: 8. The CDR3 consists of 15 residues. CDR1 is MGHRA, CDR2 YSYEKL, per germline. CDR3 in DNA: TGCGCCAGCAGCCAACCTGGGACTAGCCGCGGTGAGCAGTTCTTC. Amino acid sequence: CASSQPGTSRGEQFF.

This clone was seen only a few times. DNA of the CDR3: TGTGCCAGCAGCTTAGTACAGGATCTGAACTCTGGAAACACCATATATTTT. It yields the protein CASSLVQDLNSGNTIYF. J is TRBJ1-3 and V is TRBV11-2; perhaps TRBD1 as D (5 bases). Per the germline V gene, CDR1 is SGHAT and CDR2 is FQNNGV. The CDR3 is 17 amino acids. Trimming cost V 1 base and J 0 bases, with 13 bases left between them. Together with reference TRBV11-2 and TRBJ1-3, the CDR3 gives the full variable domain: EAGVAQSPRYKIIEKRQSVAFWCNPISGHATLYWYQQILGQGPKLLIQFQNNGVVDDSQLPKDRFSAERLKGVDSTLKIQPAKLEDSAVYLCASSLVQDLNSGNTIYFGEGSWLTVV.

This clone is a singleton in its sample. This sequence joins TRBV10-3 and TRBJ2-6, with D unclear. Germline V lookup: CDR1 ENHRY, CDR2 SYGVKD. The CDR3 consists of 15 residues. V was shortened by 3 bases and J by 0 bases, with 6 bases between the two germline ends. The CDR3 DNA is TGTGCCATCAGTGACCGGTACTCTGGGGCCAACGTCCTGACTTTC. As protein: CAISDRYSGANVLTF.

This clone came up once. CDR3 DNA sequence: TGTGCCAGCAGAAAACAGGGGAAAATGCCTCAGCCCCAGCATTTT. Its protein is CASRKQGKMPQPQHF. The chain employs TRBV7-9 and TRBJ1-5, with TRBD1 identical over 7 bases. The CDR3 length is 15 residues. V was clipped by 6 bases and J by 6 bases; unmatched bases: 11. Per germline, CDR1 SEHNR and CDR2 FQNEAQ (reference sequence).

The chain carries TRBV4-1 and TRBJ2-4, with D possibly matching TRBD1 (6 bases). From germline, CDR1 is MGHRA and CDR2 YSYEKL. This CDR3 contains 17 residues. Trimming left V 1 base short and J 3 bases short, with 16 bases between. The DNA of the CDR3 is TGCGCCAGCAGCCAAGGATGGGGGCTCGATGGCAAAAACATTCAGTACTTC. Translating gives CASSQGWGLDGKNIQYF.